Sequencing of this TCR beta chain was carried out in a study of cytomegalovirus exposure and HLA in healthy donors. Study-level background: In an earlier analysis, some 110 million unique TCR beta sequences were found from about 190 million T cells. From donors who were HLA-typed, an early data release held approximately 80 million unique TCRs.

Vbeta (60) and Jbeta (13) primers were used in the PCR. Libraries were prepared by immunoSEQ multiplex PCR; TCRdb keeps only in-frame clonotypes and omits some of them. This sample has roughly 110,000 clones; about 80% occur once, and the top ten carry approximately 2.4%. Looked up from germline, CDR1 is SGHNT and CDR2 is YYREEE (reference sequence). This CDR3 has 17 residues. The junction had 10 bases not matched to a gene; V was cut back by 4 bases and J by 0 bases. Sequencing input: PBMCs. The chain is built from TRBV5-4 and TRBJ2-1, with 7 bases that match TRBD2. This receptor was obtained from a man between 25 and 39 years old in good health and CMV-seropositive. CDR3 DNA sequence: TGTGCCAGCAGCCCGGAAGCGGGGTTAAGCTCCTACAATGAGCAGTTCTTC. It encodes CASSPEAGLSSYNEQFF.